The 28 T cell receptor beta chains listed next were all sequenced from one sample in a study of blood T cells in healthy people across ages. PCR was performed a second time for 7 to 11 cycles using a sample-barcoded 5' primer and a J-beta primer mix. TCRdb passed the 5' RACE reads through MiXCR, listing each CDR3 protein once. The table includes about 650,000 distinct CDR3 sequences, 32% detected once. The specimen was blood. These receptors were taken from a woman of 80 years or more in good health.

This clonotype was seen at least ten times. The rearrangement links TRBV6-6 to TRBJ2-7; D unresolved. Germline loops: CDR1 MNHNY, CDR2 SVGAGI (reference sequence). Trimming stripped 7 bases from V and 0 bases from J, with 13 bases between. The CDR3 loop spans 14 amino acids. CDR3 residues: CASKFTESSYEQYF. The CDR3 nucleotides are TGTGCCAGCAAATTTACGGAGAGCTCCTACGAGCAGTACTTC.

This clonotype was found many times. The rearrangement links TRBV6-2 or TRBV6-3 to TRBJ1-5, with D possibly being TRBD1 (5 bases). V lost 6 bases and J 2 bases, leaving 14 bases between the germline ends. The CDR3 has 15 residues. CDR1 and CDR2 (germline): MNHEY, SVGEGT. The chain's CDR3 is CASSPAGGGNQPQHF. The CDR3 region has the DNA TGTGCCAGCAGCCCTGCGGGGGGAGGCAATCAGCCCCAGCATTTT.

This chain uses TRBV5-1 with TRBJ1-1, with 11 bases that match TRBD1. Germline CDR1 is SGHRS and CDR2 is YFSETQ. Trimming removed 3 bases from V and 6 bases from J; junction bases left unmatched: 4. CDR3 size: 14 residues. The CDR3 bases are TGCGCCAGCAGCTCGGGACAGGGGGAGGCTGAAGCTTTCTTT. Translation: CASSSGQGEAEAFF.

The chain couples TRBV20-1 to TRBJ2-1; TRBD1 is a possible D gene (6 bases). Germline V lookup: CDR1 DFQATT, CDR2 SNEGSKA (reference sequence). The CDR3 totals 13 residues. Trimming took 2 bases from V and 10 from J, leaving 15 bases between them. CDR3 DNA: TGCAGTGCTAGATACCAGGGGTTGCAAGAGCAGTTCTTC. Translating gives CSARYQGLQEQFF.

This clonotype has a count of ten or more. The chain uses TRBV20-1 and TRBJ2-5, with a weak D call TRBD2 (6 bases). CDR3 length equals 12 residues. Germline V lookup: CDR1 DFQATT, CDR2 SNEGSKA (reference sequence). With 6 bases removed from V and 5 bases from J, the gap between germline ends came to 13 bases. DNA of the CDR3: TGCAGTGCCCGATGGGGGGAGGAGACCCAGTACTTC. Protein: CSARWGEETQYF.

This clonotype was observed a few times. A much larger clone lies a single base off, so this may be a read error. The DNA of the CDR3 is TGTGCCAGCAGCCCTTCATACAATGAGCAGTACTTC. Translated, it gives CASSPSYNEQYF. The chain carries TRBV7-2 and TRBJ2-5; D gene ambiguous. The CDR3 length is 12 residues. Germline V gene sequence: CDR1 SGHTA, CDR2 FQGNSA. The ends were cut back, 5 bases at V and 11 bases at J, with 15 bases in the middle. The whole variable domain, filled in from reference TRBV7-2 and TRBJ2-5, reads GAGVSQSPSNKVTEKGKDVELRCDPISGHTALYWYRQSLGQGLEFLIYFQGNSAPDKSGLPSDRFSAERTGGSVSTLTIQRTQQEDSAVYLCASSPSYNEQYFGPGTRLLVL.

This clonotype was seen a handful of times. Since a much larger clone is just one base distant, this may be a read error. The chain is built from TRBV29-1 and TRBJ2-7; TRBD2 is a possible D gene (7 bases). Germline values: CDR1 SQVTM, CDR2 ANQGSEA. The CDR3 totals 11 residues. Trimming cost V 6 bases and J 7 bases, with 13 bases left between them. CDR3 region: CSVQGGGEQYF. Written as DNA, the CDR3 is TGCAGCGTCCAAGGGGGGGGTGAGCAGTACTTC.

The V call is TRBV4-2, the J call TRBJ2-1, with 9 positions matching TRBD2. The CDR3 loop spans 16 amino acids. Germline trimming cut 3 bases from V and 7 bases from J; bases unmatched to any gene: 10. Germline assignment: CDR1 LGHNA and CDR2 YNFKEQ. CDR3 residues: CASSHGTSSGDNEQFF. The CDR3 nucleotides are TGTGCCAGCAGCCACGGGACTAGCTCCGGGGATAATGAGCAGTTCTTC.

This clonotype was seen at least ten times. CDR3 loop: CASSFTSGGYNEQYF. CDR3 nucleotides: TGTGCCAGCAGCTTCACTAGCGGGGGGTACAACGAGCAGTACTTC. The rearrangement links TRBV7-8 to TRBJ2-7, with 12 positions matching TRBD2. The CDR3 spans 15 residues. CDR1 SGHVS and CDR2 FQNEAQ come from the germline V gene. Losses at the gene ends were 3 bases for V and 5 bases for J; bases not matched to a gene: 5.

In this sample, this clonotype turned up once. CDR3 nucleotide sequence: TGTGCCAGCAGCCAAGATCCCCAGGGGGCAAGGACTGAAGCTTTCTTT. Translated: CASSQDPQGARTEAFF. V and J are TRBV3-1 and TRBJ1-1, with 8 positions matching TRBD1. CDR3 size: 16 residues. The germline V gene encodes CDR1 LGHDT and CDR2 YNNKEL (reference sequence). J gave up 5 bases and V 0 bases, and 8 bases lay outside the gene matches.

This sequence joins TRBV10-2 and TRBJ1-3, with D perhaps TRBD1 (6 bases). The CDR3 extends over 15 amino acids. Germline values: CDR1 WSHSY, CDR2 SAAADI. V was shortened by 3 bases and J by 0 bases, with 9 bases between the two germline ends. The CDR3 nucleotides read TGCGCCAGCAGTGAAGGACAGCGCTCTGGAAACACCATATATTTT. It is translated as CASSEGQRSGNTIYF.

This clonotype was observed a handful of times. Possible read error: a much larger clone is one base away. The V gene is TRBV20-1, the J gene TRBJ1-2; TRBD1 might be the D (5 bases). The CDR3 totals 13 residues. Germline-derived CDR1 and CDR2 are DFQATT and SNEGSKA (reference sequence). Trimming took off 7 bases at V and 5 bases at J, with 17 bases between the two ends. CDR3 residues: CSVWTGVAYGYTF. For the CDR3, the DNA is TGCAGTGTTTGGACGGGGGTAGCGTATGGCTACACCTTC.

In its sample, this clonotype was seen many times. The J gene is TRBJ2-1, the V gene TRBV7-2; 12 nucleotides align to TRBD2. The germline gives CDR1 SGHTA, CDR2 FQGNSA. The CDR3 is made up of 15 amino acids. V shed 5 bases, J shed 9 bases, and the junction held 8 bases outside the gene matches. CDR3 sequence (DNA): TGTGCCAGCAGCACAGCTAGCGGGGGGGGGAGTGAGCAGTTCTTC. It encodes CASSTASGGGSEQFF. The complete variable domain, with remaining parts taken from reference TRBV7-2 and TRBJ2-1, reads GAGVSQSPSNKVTEKGKDVELRCDPISGHTALYWYRQSLGQGLEFLIYFQGNSAPDKSGLPSDRFSAERTGGSVSTLTIQRTQQEDSAVYLCASSTASGGGSEQFFGPGTRLTVL.

This sequence joins TRBV20-1 and TRBJ2-1; D unclear. Germline V gives CDR1 DFQATT, CDR2 SNEGSKA (reference sequence). The CDR3 is 15 residues long. The V end lost 1 base, the J end lost 3 bases, and 13 bases lay between the germline ends. This CDR3 reads CSARVVNLLYNEQFF. CDR3 nucleotide sequence: TGCAGTGCTAGAGTGGTTAACCTCCTCTACAATGAGCAGTTCTTC.

The sample holds one count of this clonotype. A much more abundant neighbour one base away suggests this may be a read error. This rearrangement joins TRBV7-6 to TRBJ2-3; TRBD2 matches 9 bases. CDR3 length: 16 residues. Germline CDR1 is SGHVS and CDR2 is FNYEAQ. The CDR3 protein is CTSSLRGGGASDTQYF. In nucleotides, the CDR3 is TGTACCAGCAGCCTCCGGGGCGGGGGGGCTTCAGATACGCAGTATTTT.

The chain carries TRBV5-1 and TRBJ2-3, with no clear D. Germline values: CDR1 SGHRS, CDR2 YFSETQ. V was cut by 0 bases and J by 4 bases, with 9 bases left in between. The CDR3 has 14 amino acids. The CDR3 nucleotides read TGCGCCAGCAGCTTGGCCAACGACGCAGATACGCAGTATTTT. Translating it yields CASSLANDADTQYF.

The table lists this clonotype with a few counts. This sequence may be a read error, since a much larger clone differs from it by one base. V usage is TRBV5-5 and J usage is TRBJ2-1; D uncertain. The CDR3 runs to 11 residues. The V gene's germline CDR1 is SGHKS and CDR2 YYEKEE (reference sequence). The V and J ends lost 8 bases and 7 bases respectively, with 10 bases between them. The CDR3 DNA reads as TGTGCCAGTAAGGCCGGAAATGAGCAGTTCTTC. This gives the protein CASKAGNEQFF.

This clonotype was counted many times. V usage is TRBV20-1 and J usage is TRBJ2-6; D gene ambiguous. The germline CDR1 and CDR2 sequences are DFQATT and SNEGSKA (reference sequence). The CDR3 loop spans 13 amino acids. V was pared by 5 bases and J by 4 bases, with 9 bases between. CDR3 DNA: TGCAGTGCTCCAGTCACCGGGGCCAACGTCCTGACTTTC. Translated: CSAPVTGANVLTF.

This clonotype came up many times. This chain connects TRBV5-1 to TRBJ2-1; 13 nucleotides align to TRBD2. The V segment lost 0 bases and the J segment 12 bases; nucleotides outside the gene matches: 6. The CDR3 spans 15 residues. Germline V CDR1 and CDR2: SGHRS, YFSETQ. This CDR3 reads CASSLGTSGGTGQFF. The DNA of the CDR3 is TGCGCCAGCAGCTTGGGGACTAGCGGGGGAACAGGGCAGTTCTTC.

Notes on this clonotype: Given the absence of the conserved phenylalanine or tryptophan at the CDR3 end, a read error is likely. This sequence joins TRBV15 and TRBJ2-6; D is unclear. In germline, CDR1 is LNHNV, CDR2 YYDKDF (reference sequence). Trimming left V 5 bases short and J 4 bases short, with 12 bases between. There are 15 residues in the CDR3. Here the CDR3 reads CATSRVGSGANVLTC. The CDR3 nucleotides read TGTGCCACCAGCCGAGTGGGATCGGGGGCCAACGTCCTGACTTGC.

This clonotype has at least ten counts. The chain joins TRBV7-9 to TRBJ2-7, with 10 bases that match TRBD1. Germline V lookup: CDR1 SEHNR, CDR2 FQNEAQ (reference sequence). Germline trimming cut 4 bases from V and 2 bases from J; bases unmatched to any gene: 2. This CDR3 is built from 14 residues. CDR3 sequence: CASSSDRGTYEQYF. CDR3 coding DNA: TGTGCCAGCAGCTCGGACAGGGGGACCTACGAGCAGTACTTC.

The sample holds many counts of this clonotype. This chain joins TRBV29-1 and TRBJ1-2, with 9 bases matching TRBD1. The ends lost 7 bases at V and 4 bases at J; junction bases unmatched: 7. CDR1 and CDR2 (germline): SQVTM, ANQGSEA. There are 13 residues in the CDR3. The CDR3 DNA sequence: TGCAGCGCCCGGGACAGGGAACCCTATGGCTACACCTTC. Translated, it gives CSARDREPYGYTF.

The chain recombines TRBV20-1 with TRBJ2-6; D gene ambiguous. This CDR3 spans 14 amino acids. The V and J ends lost 6 bases and 1 base respectively, with 10 bases between them. Germline CDR1 DFQATT, CDR2 SNEGSKA (reference sequence). CDR3 loop: CSAESRSGANVLTF. The CDR3 bases are TGCAGTGCGGAATCGCGTTCTGGGGCCAACGTCCTGACTTTC.

A note on this clonotype: Being one base from a much bigger clone, this may be a read error. CDR3 in amino acids: CASSGCPTQFF. The CDR3 DNA reads as TGTGCCAGCAGTGGGTGCCCGACTCAGTTCTTC. The V and J genes are TRBV7-2 and TRBJ2-1; D is undetermined. Trimming left V 6 bases short and J 13 bases short, with 13 bases between. The CDR3 has 11 residues. Germline CDR1 SGHTA, CDR2 FQGNSA.

The table lists this clonotype with a few counts. The DNA for the CDR3 is TGCAGTGCTAGAGTTTCAGGGGGCGCGACTGAAGCTTTCTTT. Protein sequence: CSARVSGGATEAFF. This chain links TRBV20-1 with TRBJ1-1; 8 bases are shared with TRBD1. The CDR3 is 14 residues long. The V gene end was trimmed by 1 base and the J gene end by 5 bases; junction bases not matched to a gene: 6. From germline, CDR1 is DFQATT and CDR2 SNEGSKA (reference sequence).

This clonotype was picked up many times. The chain employs TRBV6-6 and TRBJ2-3, with D maybe TRBD1 (5 bases). V gave up 7 bases and J gave up 1 base, with 18 bases separating them. CDR1 is MNHNY, CDR2 SVGAGI, per germline (reference sequence). The CDR3 runs 16 residues. The CDR3 loop is CASTQRNIGGTDTQYF. CDR3 bases: TGTGCCAGCACCCAGAGGAACATAGGGGGCACAGATACGCAGTATTTT.

This clonotype was observed at least ten times. V is TRBV27 and J is TRBJ2-1; no clear D. Trimming stripped 0 bases from V and 10 bases from J, with 13 bases between. This CDR3 comprises 14 residues. Germline assignment: CDR1 MNHEY and CDR2 SMNVEV (reference sequence). The CDR3 DNA is TGTGCCAGCAGTTTATCGCCCCGGACGAACGAGCAGTTCTTC. Translated, it gives CASSLSPRTNEQFF.

This clonotype showed up many times. CDR3 amino acids: CASTHTGSVGYSNSPLHF. In DNA, the CDR3 is TGTGCCAGCACACATACTGGAAGCGTGGGGTATAGTAATTCACCCCTCCACTTT. The rearrangement links TRBV6-1 to TRBJ1-6, with D unresolved. This CDR3 comprises 18 residues. The ends were cut back, 7 bases at V and 6 bases at J, with 25 bases in the middle. Germline V gene lookup returns CDR1 MNHNS and CDR2 SASEGT.